The rows below give T cell receptor beta chains drawn from one sample of a study of blood T cells in healthy people across ages. TCRdb passed the 5' RACE reads through MiXCR, listing each CDR3 protein once. The data hold 1,500,000 or so distinct CDR3 sequences, with approximately 43% observed a single time. Sequences were obtained from blood. The receptors stem from a woman under 30 in good health. Both conserved end residues are part of each CDR3. The D gene is left open where the match is weak. Size is stated for part of the rows, as once, few or many counts, or as a class when the clone is expanded.

TRBD1	few	TRBJ1-4	TRBV7-9	19	TGTGCCAGCAGCCGGGGGGACAGGGCCTTCGTTACAACTAATGAAAAACTGTTTTTT	CASSRGDRAFVTTNEKLFF
.	.	TRBJ1-3	TRBV5-6	13	TGTGCCAGCAGCTTGGCAGCCGGAAACACCATATATTTT	CASSLAAGNTIYF
TRBD1	.	TRBJ1-2	TRBV28	14	TGTGCCAGCAGCATAACAGGGGGAGGCTATGGCTACACCTTC	CASSITGGGYGYTF
.	.	TRBJ2-5	TRBV20-1	14	TGCAGTGCTAGAGACAGGGTGTGGGGAGAGACCCAGTACTTC	CSARDRVWGETQYF
.	few	TRBJ2-7	TRBV28	15	TGTGCCAGCAGTAACCCAGGGAGGCTGACCTACGAGCAGTACTTC	CASSNPGRLTYEQYF
TRBD2	.	TRBJ2-3	TRBV11-2	16	TGTGCCAGCAGCAGGCCGGGACTAGCCCTCACAGATACGCAGTATTTT	CASSRPGLALTDTQYF
.	.	TRBJ2-1	TRBV14	13	TGTGCCAGCAGCCAAGCCCCTGACTCCCTGCAGTTCTTC	CASSQAPDSLQFF
.	.	TRBJ1-2	TRBV7-2	15	TGTGCCAGCAGCTCCGCCTCCGGGATTGTCTATGGCTACACCTTC	CASSSASGIVYGYTF
TRBD2	.	TRBJ2-2	TRBV2	16	TGTGCCAGCAGAACTAGCGGGGGTCTCCTCACCGGGGAGCTGTTTTTT	CASRTSGGLLTGELFF
TRBD1	.	TRBJ1-1	TRBV2	12	TGTGCCAGCGTCACAGGGGCCACTGAAGCTTTCTTT	CASVTGATEAFF
TRBD1	.	TRBJ2-1	TRBV6-1	16	TGTGCCAGCAGTGAGCCGGGACAGGGACAGGGAAATGAGCGGTTCTTC	CASSEPGQGQGNERFF
.	.	TRBJ1-2	TRBV29-1	13	TGCAGCGTTGTGATGCAGGGGAACTATGGCTACACCTTC	CSVVMQGNYGYTF